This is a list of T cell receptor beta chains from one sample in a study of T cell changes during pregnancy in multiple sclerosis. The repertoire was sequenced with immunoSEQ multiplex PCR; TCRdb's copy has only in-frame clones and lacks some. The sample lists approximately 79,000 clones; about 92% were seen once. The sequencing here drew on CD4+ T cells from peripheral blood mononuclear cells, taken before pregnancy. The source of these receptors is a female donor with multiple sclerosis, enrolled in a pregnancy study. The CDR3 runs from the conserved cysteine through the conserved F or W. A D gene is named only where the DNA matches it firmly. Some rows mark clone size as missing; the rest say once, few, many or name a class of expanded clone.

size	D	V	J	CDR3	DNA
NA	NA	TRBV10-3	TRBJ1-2	CAMRPGYEDYGYTF	TGTGCCATGCGACCAGGGTATGAGGACTATGGCTACACCTTC
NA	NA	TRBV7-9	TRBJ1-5	CASSVGAQPQHF	TGTGCCAGCAGCGTAGGGGCTCAGCCCCAGCATTTT
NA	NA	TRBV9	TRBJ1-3	CASSVGGAGNTIYF	TGTGCCAGCAGCGTAGGGGGAGCCGGAAACACCATATATTTT
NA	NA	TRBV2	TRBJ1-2	CASSVAGGYGYTF	TGTGCCAGCAGTGTAGCGGGGGGCTATGGCTACACCTTC
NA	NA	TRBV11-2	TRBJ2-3	CASSLEGSGKDTQYF	TGTGCCAGCAGCTTAGAGGGTAGCGGAAAAGATACGCAGTATTTT
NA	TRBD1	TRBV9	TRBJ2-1	CASSSGTVMNEQFF	TGTGCCAGCAGCTCTGGGACAGTAATGAATGAGCAGTTCTTC
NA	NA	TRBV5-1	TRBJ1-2	CASSLATGGEGNYGYTF	TGCGCCAGCAGCTTGGCAACAGGAGGGGAGGGTAACTATGGCTACACCTTC
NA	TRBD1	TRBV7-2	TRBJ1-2	CASSPQGAYGYTF	TGTGCCAGCAGCCCACAGGGGGCCTATGGCTACACCTTC
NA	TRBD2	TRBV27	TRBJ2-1	CASRSGGRSSYNEQFF	TGTGCCAGCAGGAGCGGGGGGCGGTCCTCCTACAATGAGCAGTTCTTC
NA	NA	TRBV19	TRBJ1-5	CASSKEGISNQPQHF	TGTGCCAGTAGTAAGGAGGGAATTAGCAATCAGCCCCAGCATTTT
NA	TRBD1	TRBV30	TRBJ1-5	CAWGTGHNQPQHF	TGTGCCTGGGGGACAGGTCACAATCAGCCCCAGCATTTT
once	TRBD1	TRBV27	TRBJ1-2	CASRKIHRGDNYGYTF	TGTGCCAGCAGAAAGATCCACAGGGGGGATAACTATGGCTACACCTTC
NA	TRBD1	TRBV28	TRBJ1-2	CASSSADRDYGYTF	TGTGCCAGCAGTTCCGCGGACAGGGACTATGGCTACACCTTC
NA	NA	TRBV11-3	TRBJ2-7	CASSPGHSSYEQYF	TGTGCCAGCAGCCCCGGACACTCCTCCTACGAGCAGTACTTC
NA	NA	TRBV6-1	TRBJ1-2	CASSGEGVGGYTF	TGTGCCAGCAGCGGCGAGGGGGTGGGGGGCTACACCTTC
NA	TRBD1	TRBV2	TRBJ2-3	CASSVRQTGTGDTQYF	TGTGCCAGCAGTGTTCGTCAGACAGGGACGGGAGATACGCAGTATTTT
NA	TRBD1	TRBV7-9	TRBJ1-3	CASSVNRGLTGNTIYF	TGTGCCAGCAGCGTAAACAGGGGGCTTACTGGAAACACCATATATTTT
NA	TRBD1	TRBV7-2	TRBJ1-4	CASSLGPGGNEKLFF	TGTGCCAGCAGCTTAGGACCAGGGGGAAATGAAAAACTGTTTTTT
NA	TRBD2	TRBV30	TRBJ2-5	CAWSVVTGGPGETQYF	TGTGCCTGGAGTGTAGTAACGGGAGGGCCAGGGGAGACCCAGTACTTC
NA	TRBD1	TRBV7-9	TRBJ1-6	CASSLRTGVDSPLHF	TGTGCCAGCAGCTTACGGACAGGGGTGGATTCACCCCTCCACTTT
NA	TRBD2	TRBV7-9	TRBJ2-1	CASSSVAGGLNEQFF	TGTGCCAGCAGCTCCGTAGCGGGAGGTCTTAATGAGCAGTTCTTC
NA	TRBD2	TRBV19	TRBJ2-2	CASSRGGTTGELFF	TGTGCCAGTAGTCGCGGGGGTACCACCGGGGAGCTGTTTTTT
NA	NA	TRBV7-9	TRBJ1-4	CASRRGEGVGEKLFF	TGTGCCAGCAGACGAGGGGAGGGTGTGGGTGAAAAACTGTTTTTT
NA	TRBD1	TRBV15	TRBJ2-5	CATSRGRDRGQETQYF	TGTGCCACCAGCAGGGGGAGGGACAGGGGACAAGAGACCCAGTACTTC
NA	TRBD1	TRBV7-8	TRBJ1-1	CASSPGTGRTEAFF	TGTGCCAGCAGCCCCGGGACAGGGCGGACTGAAGCTTTCTTT
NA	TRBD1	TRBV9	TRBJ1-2	CASSATGTGGSGYTF	TGTGCCAGCAGCGCAACCGGGACAGGGGGGTCTGGCTACACCTTC
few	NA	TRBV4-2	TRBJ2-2	CASSQQRRGNTGELFF	TGTGCCAGCAGCCAACAAAGACGAGGGAACACCGGGGAGCTGTTTTTT
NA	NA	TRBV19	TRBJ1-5	CASSIPGNSRGVRNQPQHF	TGTGCCAGTAGTATACCTGGCAACTCTCGGGGGGTTCGCAATCAGCCCCAGCATTTT
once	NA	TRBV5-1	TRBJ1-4	CASSSSLGTNEKLFF	TGCGCCAGCAGCTCCTCCCTCGGGACTAATGAAAAACTGTTTTTT
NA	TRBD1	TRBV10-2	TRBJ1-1	CASSPSDRRPNTEAFF	TGCGCCAGCAGCCCGTCGGACAGGCGGCCGAACACTGAAGCTTTCTTT
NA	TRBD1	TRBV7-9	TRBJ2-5	CASSIGTGRWETQYF	TGTGCCAGCAGCATTGGGACAGGGAGATGGGAGACCCAGTACTTC
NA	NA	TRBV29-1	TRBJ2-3	CSVRRGSGPSTDTQYF	TGCAGCGTTCGGAGGGGTTCAGGACCTAGCACAGATACGCAGTATTTT
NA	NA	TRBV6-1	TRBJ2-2	CASSASRTTKNTGELFF	TGTGCCAGCAGTGCCTCCCGGACAACTAAGAACACCGGGGAGCTGTTTTTT
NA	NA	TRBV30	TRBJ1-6	CAWTQKQGIRSPLHF	TGTGCCTGGACCCAGAAGCAGGGGATACGGTCACCCCTCCACTTT
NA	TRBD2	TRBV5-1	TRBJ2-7	CASSFNWDYSYEQYF	TGCGCCAGCAGCTTCAATTGGGACTACTCCTACGAGCAGTACTTC
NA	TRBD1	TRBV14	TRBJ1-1	CASSRGTDTEAFF	TGTGCCAGCAGCCGAGGGACAGACACTGAAGCTTTCTTT
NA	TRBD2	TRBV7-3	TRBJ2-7	CASSLTLAGGPNEQYF	TGTGCCAGCAGCTTGACGCTAGCGGGAGGTCCCAACGAGCAGTACTTC
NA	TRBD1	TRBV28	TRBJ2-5	CASMGPAGQGQVETQYF	TGTGCCAGCATGGGGCCTGCGGGACAGGGGCAGGTGGAGACCCAGTACTTC
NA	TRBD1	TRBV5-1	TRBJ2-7	CASSLTTGDHGSYEQYF	TGCGCCAGCAGCTTAACTACAGGGGATCACGGCTCCTACGAGCAGTACTTC
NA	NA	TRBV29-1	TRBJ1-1	CSGGTARGTEAFF	TGCAGCGGCGGGACGGCGAGAGGCACTGAAGCTTTCTTT
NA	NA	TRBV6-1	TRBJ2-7	CASTLSGPLVYEQYF	TGTGCCAGCACCCTCAGCGGCCCGCTCGTCTACGAGCAGTACTTC
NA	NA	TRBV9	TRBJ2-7	CASSVATGSYEQYF	TGTGCCAGCAGCGTAGCGACGGGCTCCTACGAGCAGTACTTC
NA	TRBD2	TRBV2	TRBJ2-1	CASSAGTSGITEFF	TGTGCCAGCAGTGCCGGGACTAGCGGGATAACAGAGTTCTTC
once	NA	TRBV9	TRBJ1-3	CASAQGPGNTIYF	TGTGCCAGCGCCCAGGGCCCTGGAAACACCATATATTTT
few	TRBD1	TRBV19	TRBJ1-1	CASSIGSGTGVNTEAFF	TGTGCCAGTAGTATAGGGTCCGGGACAGGGGTTAACACTGAAGCTTTCTTT
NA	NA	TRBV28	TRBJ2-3	CASSSNTDTQYF	TGTGCCAGCAGTTCCAACACAGATACGCAGTATTTT
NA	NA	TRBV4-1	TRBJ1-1	CASSQDHDWNTEAFF	TGCGCCAGCAGCCAAGATCACGACTGGAACACTGAAGCTTTCTTT
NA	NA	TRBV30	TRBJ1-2	CAWRNPDRGSYGYTF	TGTGCCTGGAGGAACCCGGACAGAGGTAGCTATGGCTACACCTTC
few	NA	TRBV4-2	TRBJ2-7	CASSQDSEGISYEQYF	TGTGCCAGCAGCCAAGATAGTGAGGGCATCTCCTACGAGCAGTACTTC
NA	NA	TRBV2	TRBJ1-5	CASGDPGDYGQPQHF	TGTGCCAGCGGGGATCCCGGGGACTACGGACAGCCCCAGCATTTT
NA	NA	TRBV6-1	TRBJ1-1	CASLAGRVGTEAFF	TGTGCCAGCTTGGCAGGGAGGGTCGGCACTGAAGCTTTCTTT
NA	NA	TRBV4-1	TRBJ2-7	CASSQARQGVYEQYF	TGCGCCAGCAGCCAGGCCCGGCAGGGTGTCTACGAGCAGTACTTC